These 23 T cell receptor beta chains share one sample of origin, sequenced in a study of Ad26.COV2.S vaccination and SARS-CoV-2 variants. The data were produced by immunoSEQ multiplex PCR, yet TCRdb's version contains in-frame clones alone and is incomplete. The sample holds 200,000 to 300,000 clones, roughly 90% seen once. Treatment denoted: some 19 received Ad26.COV2.S at low or high dose, single or two shots; about five received placebo; per-sample allocation not given. The investigators took samples on day 63 after the first vaccine or placebo injection. Source: peripheral blood, taken in a trial of Ad26.COV2.S vaccine versus placebo. The origin of the receptors is a person between 18 and 65 years old who received the Ad26.COV2.S COVID-19 vaccine or a placebo.

The chain recombines TRBV7-3 with TRBJ2-3, with 7 bases lining up with TRBD1. Germline assignment: CDR1 SGHTA and CDR2 FQGTGA. The CDR3 extends over 14 amino acids. The V gene end was trimmed by 2 bases and the J gene end by 7 bases; junction bases not matched to a gene: 6. As DNA, the CDR3 is TGTGCCAGCAGCTTAGGGGAACAGGGGAATACGCAGTATTTT. Translating gives CASSLGEQGNTQYF.

V gene TRBV27 combines with J gene TRBJ2-1, with TRBD2 identical over 9 bases. Trimming cost V 3 bases and J 8 bases; bases outside gene matches: 8. Germline CDR1 and CDR2: MNHEY and SMNVEV (reference sequence). This CDR3 has 15 residues. In nucleotides, the CDR3 is TGTGCCAGCAGTTTTTCGCTAGCGGGATTTTATGAGCAGTTCTTC. This translates into CASSFSLAGFYEQFF.

This clone was counted a single time. This chain connects TRBV28 to TRBJ2-2, with D possibly called TRBD1 or TRBD2 (6 bases each). Trimming left V 2 bases short and J 4 bases short, with 11 bases between. CDR3 length: 15 residues. Germline-derived CDR1 and CDR2 are MDHEN and SYDVKM. The CDR3 nucleotides are TGTGCCAGCAGTTTAGGGGGGCCGGGCACCGGGGAGCTGTTTTTT. Translated: CASSLGGPGTGELFF.

The gene calls are TRBV19 and TRBJ2-3; TRBD1 is a possible D gene (6 bases). The CDR3 spans 15 residues. Between the trimmed V and J ends, which lost 3 bases and 15 bases, there was a span of 25 bases. Germline assignment: CDR1 LNHDA and CDR2 SQIVND (reference sequence). CDR3 sequence: CASSIGQPTGVSRYF. The DNA for the CDR3 is TGTGCCAGTAGTATCGGACAGCCAACTGGGGTGAGCAGATATTTT. Using reference TRBV19 and TRBJ2-3 for the parts outside the CDR3, the full variable domain is DGGITQSPKYLFRKEGQNVTLSCEQNLNHDAMYWYRQDPGQGLRLIYYSQIVNDFQKGDIAEGYSVSREKKESFPLTVTSAQKNPTAFYLCASSIGQPTGVSRYFGPGTRLTVL.

J is TRBJ2-3 and V is TRBV7-9; TRBD1 aligns across 8 bases. The germline V gene encodes CDR1 SEHNR and CDR2 FQNEAQ (reference sequence). The CDR3 covers 15 residues. V gave up 5 bases and J gave up 4 bases; unmatched junction bases: 8. This CDR3 is CASSPFPTGADTQYF. The CDR3 DNA reads as TGTGCCAGCAGCCCCTTTCCGACAGGGGCAGATACGCAGTATTTT. Supplemented by reference TRBV7-9 and TRBJ2-3, the full variable domain reads DTGVSQNPRHKITKRGQNVTFRCDPISEHNRLYWYRQTLGQGPEFLTYFQNEAQLEKSRLLSDRFSAERPKGSFSTLEIQRTEQGDSAMYLCASSPFPTGADTQYFGPGTRLTVL.

The CDR3 DNA follows: TGTGCCATCAATCTTGGACAGGGGTTGAACACCGGGGAGCTGTTTTTT. Translating gives CAINLGQGLNTGELFF. The genes are TRBV10-3 and TRBJ2-2; 9 nucleotides agree with TRBD1. Germline CDR1 is ENHRY and CDR2 is SYGVKD. Trimming removed 7 bases from V and 1 base from J; junction bases left unmatched: 7. There are 16 residues in the CDR3.

The V and J genes are TRBV28 and TRBJ2-2; either TRBD1 or TRBD2 may supply D (5 bases each). The V gene lost 5 bases and the J gene lost 2 bases, with 15 bases spanning the gap. This CDR3 spans 16 amino acids. Looked up from germline, CDR1 is MDHEN and CDR2 is SYDVKM. CDR3 DNA sequence: TGTGCCAGCAGTCGGTCGGGACCCGCCAACACCGGGGAGCTGTTTTTT. Protein: CASSRSGPANTGELFF. Variable domain in full (rest from reference TRBV28 and TRBJ2-2): DVKVTQSSRYLVKRTGEKVFLECVQDMDHENMFWYRQDPGLGLRLIYFSYDVKMKEKGDIPEGYSVSREKKERFSLILESASTNQTSMYLCASSRSGPANTGELFFGEGSRLTVL.

The V gene is TRBV5-4, the J gene TRBJ2-3; 8 bases map to TRBD2. Germline CDR1 is SGHNT and CDR2 is YYREEE (reference sequence). This CDR3 spans 16 amino acids. Trimming at V came to 2 bases and at J to 2 bases, leaving 7 bases not matched to a gene. CDR3 nucleotides: TGTGCCAGCAGCTTCCCCGCGCGGGGGGTCACAGATACGCAGTATTTT. Translation gives CASSFPARGVTDTQYF.

This sequence joins TRBV28 and TRBJ2-7, with 7 nucleotides matching TRBD1. The CDR3 totals 15 residues. The V and J ends lost 5 bases and 6 bases, in that order; junction bases with no gene match: 13. CDR1 is MDHEN and CDR2 is SYDVKM in the germline V gene. In DNA, the CDR3 is TGTGCCAGCAGTCCCCGGAGAGGGGGCGTCCCCGAGCAGTACTTC. Translated, it gives CASSPRRGGVPEQYF. Supplemented by reference TRBV28 and TRBJ2-7, the full variable domain reads DVKVTQSSRYLVKRTGEKVFLECVQDMDHENMFWYRQDPGLGLRLIYFSYDVKMKEKGDIPEGYSVSREKKERFSLILESASTNQTSMYLCASSPRRGGVPEQYFGPGTRLTVT.

The gene calls are TRBV24-1 and TRBJ1-5; possibly TRBD1 for D (5 bases). The CDR3 is 17 residues long. From germline, CDR1 is KGHDR and CDR2 SFDVKD. V gave up 4 bases and J gave up 5 bases, with 20 bases separating them. The CDR3 spells CATSDLGPPPGDQPQHF. CDR3 DNA sequence: TGTGCCACCAGTGACTTGGGGCCACCTCCGGGGGATCAGCCCCAGCATTTT.

The V gene is TRBV12-3 or TRBV12-4, the J gene TRBJ2-2; D tentatively reads TRBD1 or TRBD2 (6 bases each). Trimming shortened V by 11 bases and J by 5 bases, and 12 bases separated the two germline ends. There are 12 residues in the CDR3. The CDR3 DNA is TGTGCCGGCGGGACACATACCGGGGAGCTGTTTTTT. Translating gives CAGGTHTGELFF.

The chain links TRBV6-5 to TRBJ2-7; possible D gene TRBD2, 5 bases. The V end lost 3 bases, the J end lost 4 bases, and 10 bases lay between the germline ends. Germline assignment: CDR1 MNHEY and CDR2 SVGAGI. This CDR3 is 13 amino acids long. The CDR3, as DNA: TGTGCCAGCAGTTATCCGGGATCGTACGAGCAGTACTTC. This sequence encodes CASSYPGSYEQYF.

The DNA of the CDR3 is TGCAGCGCAGGCGGGGGGGTTGGAGCTGAAGCTTTCTTT. It translates to CSAGGGVGAEAFF. The chain has TRBV29-1 and TRBJ1-1; a weak D match, TRBD1 (5 bases). Germline values: CDR1 SQVTM, CDR2 ANQGSEA. Trimming left V 7 bases short and J 6 bases short, with 18 bases between. This CDR3 is built from 13 residues.

Concerning this clone itself: Within the sample, other DNA sequences also encode this same CDR3. The chain carries TRBV6-5 and TRBJ2-7; perhaps TRBD2 as D (6 bases). The CDR3 loop spans 12 amino acids. CDR1 is MNHEY, CDR2 SVGAGI, per germline. Trimming cost V 5 bases and J 3 bases, with 8 bases left between them. The CDR3 sequence is CASSRGLYEQYF. The CDR3 DNA reads as TGTGCCAGCAGTAGGGGACTCTACGAGCAGTACTTC.

The chain employs TRBV5-1 and TRBJ2-7; 9 nucleotides align to TRBD1. J was trimmed by 4 bases and V by 4 bases; bases with no gene match: 3. Germline V gives CDR1 SGHRS, CDR2 YFSETQ. This CDR3 comprises 13 residues. The CDR3 is CASSRQGGYEQYF. The CDR3 coding sequence is TGCGCCAGCAGCAGACAGGGGGGATACGAGCAGTACTTC.

The chain carries TRBV9 and TRBJ2-1; 9 nucleotides agree with TRBD2. Germline CDR1 SGDLS, CDR2 YYNGEE. The CDR3 covers 17 residues. The V segment lost 0 bases and the J segment 0 bases; nucleotides outside the gene matches: 4. The CDR3 is CASSVGLAVSSYNEQFF. DNA for the CDR3: TGTGCCAGCAGCGTAGGACTAGCGGTAAGCTCCTACAATGAGCAGTTCTTC.

The chain employs TRBV2 and TRBJ2-1; 10 bases fit TRBD1. CDR3 length: 14 residues. V gave up 6 bases and J gave up 4 bases; unmatched junction bases: 3. Germline assignment: CDR1 SNHLY and CDR2 FYNNEI. As DNA, the CDR3 is TGTGCCAGCAGGGGACAGGGGACATACAATGAGCAGTTCTTC. Translated: CASRGQGTYNEQFF.

This clone has only a few counts. This chain joins TRBV5-1 and TRBJ2-7; D may be TRBD2 (6 bases). Germline-derived CDR1 and CDR2 are SGHRS and YFSETQ. The germline V and J ends were trimmed by 4 bases and 2 bases, with 10 bases remaining between them. The CDR3 covers 13 residues. The CDR3 sequence: CASSEAGTYEQYF. The CDR3 coding sequence is TGCGCCAGCAGCGAGGCGGGAACCTACGAGCAGTACTTC.

V is TRBV6-6 and J is TRBJ2-5; 8 bases are shared with TRBD1. Trimming removed 8 bases from V and 1 base from J; junction bases left unmatched: 9. Germline CDR1 is MNHNY and CDR2 is SVGAGI (reference sequence). There are 15 residues in the CDR3. CDR3 coding DNA: TGTGCCAGCGACCGATCCGGGACAGGCCAAGAGACCCAGTACTTC. Its protein product is CASDRSGTGQETQYF.

This clone was found a few times. The V and J genes are TRBV6-5 and TRBJ2-2; tentative D call: TRBD2 (6 bases). This CDR3 is built from 14 residues. CDR1 MNHEY and CDR2 SVGAGI come from the germline V gene. With 6 bases removed from V and 4 bases from J, the gap between germline ends came to 12 bases. The CDR3 DNA sequence: TGTGCCAGCAGGGCCCCCGGGGGCACCGGGGAGCTGTTTTTT. The encoded protein is CASRAPGGTGELFF.

The CDR3 region is CASSLAGPQGGPYNEQFF. In DNA form, the CDR3 reads TGCGCCAGCAGCTTGGCCGGTCCTCAGGGGGGTCCCTACAATGAGCAGTTCTTC. The chain combines TRBV5-1 with TRBJ2-1; TRBD1 is a possible D gene (7 bases). Between the trimmed V and J ends, which lost 0 bases and 2 bases, there was a span of 18 bases. Germline values: CDR1 SGHRS, CDR2 YFSETQ. The CDR3 runs to 18 residues.

This chain joins TRBV9 and TRBJ2-2; possible D gene TRBD2, 6 bases. This CDR3 spans 16 amino acids. V lost 0 bases to trimming and J lost 4 bases, with 13 bases between them. Germline V lookup: CDR1 SGDLS, CDR2 YYNGEE. CDR3 bases: TGTGCCAGCAGCGTAGGGACTACCAGGGCCACCGGGGAGCTGTTTTTT. Protein product: CASSVGTTRATGELFF.

This chain uses TRBV6-2 or TRBV6-3 with TRBJ2-1; 14 bases match TRBD2. Losses at the gene ends were 4 bases for V and 8 bases for J; bases not matched to a gene: 7. The CDR3 is 16 amino acids. Germline loops: CDR1 MNHEY, CDR2 SVGEGT. For the CDR3, the DNA is TGTGCCAGCAGTTTTCAGACTAGCGGGAGGGCGTATGAGCAGTTCTTC. As protein: CASSFQTSGRAYEQFF.